The TCR beta chain under discussion was sequenced for a study of vaccination and CD4 T cells after COVID-19. Study in general: Spike peptides, overlapping and drawn from SARS-CoV-2, HCoV-NL63, HCoV-OC43 and HCoV-229E, were used to stimulate cells.

Oncomine TCR Beta short-read sequencing was applied to DNA from cultured CD4+ T cells. TCRdb called the PCR reads again in MiXCR, with one record for every CDR3 protein. The sample comprises 9,500 to 15,000 distinct CDR3 sequences, approximately 28% of which are singletons, and around 22% rests with the top ten. Described treatment: approximately 11-day PBMC culture with coronavirus spike peptide pools or control peptides (ViraFEST assay). About this clonotype itself: What it recognizes is unknown.

Germline CDR1 reads SGHRS; CDR2 reads YFSETQ. V lost 0 bases and J lost 1; bases outside the gene matches: 3. CDR3 length equals 16 residues. The chain combines TRBV5-1 with TRBJ2-5, with TRBD2 identical over 10 bases. The source is a human donor with COVID-19. The specimen sequenced was cultured CD4+ T cells from blood. The CDR3 loop is CASSLALAGAQETQYF. The CDR3 nucleotides read TGCGCCAGCAGCTTGGCCCTAGCGGGGGCCCAAGAGACCCAGTACTTC.